This TCR beta chain was recorded in a study of T cell responses to AZD1222 COVID-19 vaccine. Method: immunoSEQ multiplex PCR; TCRdb's copy keeps in-frame clones and lacks some. The data hold 150,000 to 160,000 clones, with roughly nine tenths observed a single time. Study-wide results and caveats: Every sample of the repertoires postdated the peak T cell response. Possibly, clonal diversity was underestimated; donors were largely white British and included more females. Seropositive at baseline were only a handful of AZD1222 recipients. When two AZD1222 doses had been given, Spike-specific TCR breadth and depth rose.

Per germline, CDR1 SGHNT and CDR2 YYREEE (reference sequence). The CDR3 is 12 residues long. The V gene lost 4 bases and the J gene lost 7 bases, with 11 bases spanning the gap. Concerning this clone: The antigen remains unidentified.

Specimen: peripheral blood, collected on day 0 of MenACWY control vaccination. This clonotype was obtained from an adult in good health. The V call is TRBV5-4, the J call TRBJ1-1; a possible D gene is TRBD1 (6 bases). The CDR3 DNA follows: TGTGCCAGCAGCACCGGACAGCGTGAAGCTTTCTTT. As protein: CASSTGQREAFF.